This T cell receptor beta chain emerged from a study of CD8 T cells in Susac syndrome. On the study more broadly: Each patient with Susac syndrome, at the time of blood draw, was therapy-naive, on corticosteroids, or on intravenous immunoglobulin alone. Regarding the study as a whole: Clonal expansion did not appear in Susac syndrome CD4+ T cell repertoires.

Random-hexamer reverse transcription was applied to about 0.5 to 1 ug RNA. TCRdb re-derived calls from the immunoSEQ multiplex PCR reads in MiXCR, one entry per CDR3 protein. The repertoire holds under 150,000 distinct CDR3 sequences, with approximately 95% as singletons. In regard to this clonotype: The antigen is not known.

Germline-derived CDR1 and CDR2 are MDHEN and SYDVKM. The CDR3 contains 10 residues. Trimming stripped 11 bases from V and 4 bases from J, with 9 bases between. Sequencing was performed on CD4+ T cells from PBMCs. The sequence was collected from a human donor with Susac syndrome. The gene calls are TRBV28 and TRBJ2-7; D might be TRBD2 (5 bases). The CDR3 loop is CAGRLYEQYF. Written as DNA, the CDR3 is TGTGCCGGCCGACTATACGAGCAGTACTTC.